This T cell receptor beta chain appears in the sequencing data of a study of blood T cells in healthy people across ages. The wider study: Template switching recovered approximately one barcoded beta molecule for every two T cells.

With respect to this clonotype: Its target is not known.

This CDR3 is built from 16 residues. V dropped 0 bases and J dropped 0 bases, with 12 bases sitting between them. The germline gives CDR1 ENHRY, CDR2 SYGVKD. Study-wide results and limits: A roughly linear age-dependent decrease characterized TCR beta diversity per million T cells. Estimated diversity, derived from one million T cells, was regarded as an underestimate.

The authors ran a second PCR of about 7 to 11 cycles using a sample-barcoded 5' primer and a J-beta primer mix. TCRdb re-analysed the 5' RACE reads in MiXCR, keeping a single row per CDR3 protein. The sample holds some 700,000 distinct CDR3 sequences, over 20% seen once. What was sequenced was blood. V usage is TRBV10-3 and J usage is TRBJ2-7; either TRBD1 or TRBD2 may supply D (5 bases each). The TCR was taken from a man aged 70 or older in good health. CDR3 coding DNA: TGTGCCATCAGTGAGTCGAGGGACCGGAGCTCCTACGAGCAGTACTTC. It codes for CAISESRDRSSYEQYF.